The 21 T cell receptor beta chains reported below all come from one sample, sequenced in a study of blood T cell repertoires in COVID-19. Data came from immunoSEQ multiplex PCR; TCRdb stores just in-frame clones and leaves some out. The repertoire holds 150,000 to 180,000 clones, with around 83% as singletons. Sequencing was carried out using peripheral blood. Every receptor here comes from a woman aged 55-69 years with acute or convalescent COVID-19.

The V call is TRBV29-1, the J call TRBJ1-1, with a possible D match to TRBD1 (5 bases). The CDR3 loop spans 13 amino acids. Germline V gene data show CDR1 as SQVTM and CDR2 as ANQGSEA. V was clipped by 4 bases and J by 3 bases, with 12 bases between them. The CDR3 DNA sequence: TGCAGCGTTGGCCAGGGAAGGGACACTGAAGCTTTCTTT. Translated, it gives CSVGQGRDTEAFF.

This rearrangement joins TRBV18 to TRBJ2-7, with 10 bases matching TRBD1. Germline V gene sequence: CDR1 KGHSH, CDR2 LQKENI. V lost 3 bases to trimming and J lost 6 bases; unmatched junction nucleotides: 5. CDR3 size: 14 residues. The CDR3 DNA reads TGTGCCAGCTCACCGACCGGGACAGGGGCCGAGCAGTACTTC. This translates into CASSPTGTGAEQYF.

J is TRBJ2-7 and V is TRBV7-9, with 13 bases aligning to TRBD2. This CDR3 has 16 amino acids. Germline CDR1 is SEHNR and CDR2 is FQNEAQ (reference sequence). V shed 0 bases, J shed 5 bases, and the junction held 4 bases outside the gene matches. CDR3 sequence: CASSLAGLAGRDEQYF. CDR3 nucleotides: TGTGCCAGCAGCTTAGCGGGACTAGCGGGGCGGGACGAGCAGTACTTC.

This clone was seen a few times. The CDR3: CAWRDQGRPGSPLHF. In DNA form, the CDR3 reads TGTGCCTGGAGGGACCAGGGCCGGCCGGGTTCACCCCTCCACTTT. This chain joins TRBV30 and TRBJ1-6; D perhaps matches TRBD1 (5 bases). Germline V gene sequence: CDR1 GTSNPN, CDR2 SVGIG (reference sequence). V shed 3 bases and J shed 9 bases, with 18 bases lying between them. This CDR3 region has 15 residues.

Written as DNA, the CDR3 is TGTGCCAGCAGTTATCTGGCGGGGGGGCCGGTCACCGGGGAGCTGTTTTTT. It specifies CASSYLAGGPVTGELFF. The chain recombines TRBV6-2 or TRBV6-3 with TRBJ2-2, with 9 bases fitting TRBD2. This CDR3 contains 17 residues. V was pared by 3 bases and J by 4 bases, with 9 bases of the junction left unmatched. Germline assignment: CDR1 MNHEY and CDR2 SVGEGT.

The V call is TRBV30, the J call TRBJ1-5; weak D call: TRBD1 (6 bases). The germline CDR1 and CDR2 sequences are GTSNPN and SVGIG (reference sequence). Trimming pared 2 bases from V and 2 bases from J, leaving 10 bases between. The CDR3 totals 14 residues. CDR3 in amino acids: CAWSPQGGNQPQHF. For the CDR3, the DNA is TGTGCCTGGAGTCCACAGGGAGGCAATCAGCCCCAGCATTTT.

This clone turned up a few times. The chain combines TRBV30 with TRBJ1-2; D is uncertain. Germline lookup yields CDR1 GTSNPN and CDR2 SVGIG (reference sequence). V was shortened by 0 bases and J by 8 bases, with 13 bases between the two germline ends. The CDR3 spans 13 residues. This CDR3 is CAWSVSGGGGYTF. The CDR3 DNA sequence: TGTGCCTGGAGTGTATCCGGAGGTGGAGGCTACACCTTC.

In its sample, this clone was seen a few times. V usage is TRBV6-4 and J usage is TRBJ2-1; 7 bases agree with TRBD2. Germline CDR1 is MRHNA and CDR2 is SNTAGT. The CDR3 consists of 19 residues. V shed 0 bases and J 1 base; nucleotides not matched to a gene: 12. CDR3 in DNA: TGTGCCAGCAGTGACTCGGTCCGGGCTAGCGGAAAATCCTACAATGAGCAGTTCTTC. It is translated as CASSDSVRASGKSYNEQFF.

This chain connects TRBV4-1 to TRBJ1-5, with 8 bases lining up with TRBD1. J lost 5 bases, V lost 3 bases, and 9 bases had no gene match. The CDR3 length is 16 residues. Germline assignment: CDR1 MGHRA and CDR2 YSYEKL. CDR3 DNA sequence: TGCGCCAGCAGCCAGGACAGGGCAAAAGAGGATCAGCCCCAGCATTTT. It codes for CASSQDRAKEDQPQHF.

The chain recombines TRBV3-1 (or the pseudogene TRBV3-2) with TRBJ2-1; D is possibly TRBD1 (5 bases). The CDR3 length is 12 residues. CDR1 and CDR2 from the germline V gene are LGHDT and YNNKEL (reference sequence). Between the trimmed V and J ends, which lost 2 bases and 7 bases, there was a span of 6 bases. This chain's CDR3 is CASSQNRNEQFF. CDR3 in DNA: TGTGCCAGCAGCCAAAACAGGAATGAGCAGTTCTTC.

The chain recombines TRBV7-6 with TRBJ2-2; 8 bases are a match to TRBD1. Per the germline V gene, CDR1 is SGHVS and CDR2 is FNYEAQ. V was pared by 5 bases and J by 6 bases, with 5 bases of the junction left unmatched. The CDR3 has 14 amino acids. The DNA for the CDR3 is TGTGCCAGCAGCGTTAGACAGGGGCCCGGGGAGCTGTTTTTT. Translated, it gives CASSVRQGPGELFF.

CDR3 loop: CASSPPAGGGQPQHF. CDR3 DNA: TGTGCCAGCTCACCACCGGCGGGGGGCGGTCAGCCCCAGCATTTT. The chain recombines TRBV18 with TRBJ1-5, with D maybe TRBD1 (6 bases). The germline gives CDR1 KGHSH, CDR2 LQKENI. V was cut by 0 bases and J by 6 bases, with 12 bases left in between. The CDR3 is made up of 15 amino acids. Using reference TRBV18 and TRBJ1-5 for the parts outside the CDR3, the full variable domain is NAGVMQNPRHLVRRRGQEARLRCSPMKGHSHVYWYRQLPEEGLKFMVYLQKENIIDESGMPKERFSAEFPKEGPSILRIQQVVRGDSAAYFCASSPPAGGGQPQHFGDGTRLSIL.

This clone has more than one count but fewer than ten. The chain employs TRBV7-7 and TRBJ1-2; 9 bases map to TRBD1. The CDR3 length is 17 residues. The germline gives CDR1 SSHAT, CDR2 FNYEAQ (reference sequence). V dropped 5 bases and J dropped 6; count of bases not matched to a gene: 16. The DNA of the CDR3 is TGTGCCAGCAGCCGAATAGAGAACAGGGGGCCAGTGGATGGCTACACCTTC. Its protein product is CASSRIENRGPVDGYTF.

The V call is TRBV6-2 or TRBV6-3, the J call TRBJ1-1; unclear D gene. The length of the CDR3 is 14 residues. Per the germline V gene, CDR1 is MNHEY and CDR2 is SVGEGT. The germline V and J ends were trimmed by 6 bases and 4 bases, with 15 bases remaining between them. DNA of the CDR3: TGTGCCAGCAGCCTCACAGAGACGAGCACTGAAGCTTTCTTT. As protein: CASSLTETSTEAFF.

The CDR3 sequence: CASSDQGMSNQPQHF. DNA of the CDR3: TGTGCCAGCAGTGACCAGGGTATGAGCAATCAGCCCCAGCATTTT. V is TRBV2 and J is TRBJ1-5; the D gene is possibly TRBD1 (5 bases). Per germline, CDR1 SNHLY and CDR2 FYNNEI. The V and J ends lost 3 bases and 1 base respectively, with 10 bases between them. The CDR3 has 15 amino acids.

The V gene is TRBV3-1 (or the pseudogene TRBV3-2), the J gene TRBJ2-7; D may be TRBD2 (6 bases). The V gene lost 4 bases and the J gene lost 5 bases, with 15 bases spanning the gap. This CDR3 contains 14 residues. Germline V gene lookup returns CDR1 LGHDT and CDR2 YNNKEL (reference sequence). The CDR3 is CASSPQVGGNEQYF. CDR3 nucleotides: TGTGCCAGCAGCCCACAAGTGGGGGGTAACGAGCAGTACTTC.

The chain is built from TRBV6-5 and TRBJ1-5, with D possibly TRBD1 on 5 matching bases. Germline V gene lookup returns CDR1 MNHEY and CDR2 SVGAGI. Between the trimmed V and J ends, which lost 2 bases and 3 bases, there was a span of 14 bases. The CDR3 totals 16 residues. The CDR3 loop is CASSYKASGINQPQHF. CDR3 sequence (DNA): TGTGCCAGCAGTTACAAGGCGTCAGGGATCAATCAGCCCCAGCATTTT.

The gene calls are TRBV19 and TRBJ1-2, with 7 bases that match TRBD1. Germline V gene data show CDR1 as LNHDA and CDR2 as SQIVND (reference sequence). CDR3 size: 18 residues. The trim removed 7 bases at V and 4 bases at J, leaving 21 bases unmatched. The CDR3 sequence: CASTTNAGGPIKTYGYTF. CDR3 DNA: TGTGCCAGTACCACCAATGCAGGGGGGCCAATAAAGACCTATGGCTACACCTTC.

This sequence joins TRBV4-1 and TRBJ2-1; a weak D match, TRBD1 (5 bases). Between the trimmed V and J ends, which lost 1 base and 8 bases, there was a span of 12 bases. CDR1 is MGHRA and CDR2 is YSYEKL in the germline V gene. This CDR3 is built from 14 residues. The CDR3 loop is CASSQGQSIDEQFF. In DNA form, the CDR3 reads TGCGCCAGCAGCCAAGGACAGAGCATTGATGAGCAGTTCTTC.

V usage is TRBV9 and J usage is TRBJ1-6; D possibly corresponds to TRBD1 (6 bases). The CDR3 runs to 14 residues. Trimming took off 4 bases at V and 5 bases at J, with 10 bases between the two ends. The germline V gene encodes CDR1 SGDLS and CDR2 YYNGEE. CDR3 in DNA: TGTGCCAGCAGCCTTGACAGGAATAATTCACCCCTCCACTTT. Its translation: CASSLDRNNSPLHF. Complete variable domain (other parts from reference TRBV9 and TRBJ1-6): DSGVTQTPKHLITATGQRVTLRCSPRSGDLSVYWYQQSLDQGLQFLIQYYNGEERAKGNILERFSAQQFPDLHSELNLSSLELGDSALYFCASSLDRNNSPLHFGNGTRLTVT.

The J gene is TRBJ1-2, the V gene TRBV5-1, with a tentative D call TRBD1 (6 bases). The ends were cut back, 0 bases at V and 5 bases at J, with 17 bases in the middle. This CDR3 comprises 16 residues. Germline loops: CDR1 SGHRS, CDR2 YFSETQ. CDR3 nucleotides: TGCGCCAGCAGCTTGGCCCCGGGACATGACCAATATGGCTACACCTTC. This codes for CASSLAPGHDQYGYTF.